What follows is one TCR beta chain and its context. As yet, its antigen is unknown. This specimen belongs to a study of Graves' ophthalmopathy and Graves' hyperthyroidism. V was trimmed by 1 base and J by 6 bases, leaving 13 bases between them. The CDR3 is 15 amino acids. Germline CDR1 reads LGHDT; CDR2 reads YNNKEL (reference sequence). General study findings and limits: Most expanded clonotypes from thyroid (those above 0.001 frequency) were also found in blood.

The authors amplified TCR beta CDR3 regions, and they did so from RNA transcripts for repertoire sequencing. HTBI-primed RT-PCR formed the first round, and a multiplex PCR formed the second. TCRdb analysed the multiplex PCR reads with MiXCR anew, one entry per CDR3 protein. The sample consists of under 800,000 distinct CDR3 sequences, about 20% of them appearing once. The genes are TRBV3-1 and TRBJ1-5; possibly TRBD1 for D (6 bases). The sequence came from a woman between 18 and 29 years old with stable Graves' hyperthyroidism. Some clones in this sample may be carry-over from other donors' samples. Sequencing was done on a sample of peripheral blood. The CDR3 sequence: CASSQVLDSLQPQHF. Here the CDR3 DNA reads TGTGCCAGCAGCCAAGTCCTGGACAGCCTTCAGCCCCAGCATTTT.